This TCR beta chain was recovered during a study of shared clonotypes between healthy human individuals. Study summary: A donor's plate count was three for CD4 naive and three for CD4 memory; CD8 naive had two and CD8 memory one.

Trimming removed 4 bases from V and 4 bases from J, with 10 bases in between. CDR1 and CDR2 (germline): SGHRS, YFSETQ. The CDR3 length is 13 residues. A single count supports this clone. Sorted-subset replicate PCRs used 150 to 250 ng of genomic DNA. This amount corresponded to 25,000 to 30,000 T cell genomes. Per the original data handling: Filtering differed since immunoSEQ provided only junctions, with no quality scores. The method was immunoSEQ multiplex PCR; TCRdb's version includes in-frame clones alone and lacks a portion of them. D and trimming come from the DNA, and the V and J calls and clone size come from that table. Of roughly 2,300,000 clones detected, 80% to 95% appear once; the ten largest clones hold 0.3% to 0.4%. CD4+ cells underwent separation, giving CD45RA+ naive and CD45RA-negative memory subsets.

The TCR was taken from a man younger than 35 in good health. Some clones in this sample may be carry-over from other donors' samples. The rearrangement uses TRBV5-1 and TRBJ2-3; tentative D call: TRBD2 (6 bases). The material sequenced was naive CD4+ T cells from PBMCs. Subset described: CD45RA+ positively selected. CDR3 DNA sequence: TGCGCCAGCAGCGTTTCTAGCGCAGATACGCAGTATTTT. Protein sequence: CASSVSSADTQYF.